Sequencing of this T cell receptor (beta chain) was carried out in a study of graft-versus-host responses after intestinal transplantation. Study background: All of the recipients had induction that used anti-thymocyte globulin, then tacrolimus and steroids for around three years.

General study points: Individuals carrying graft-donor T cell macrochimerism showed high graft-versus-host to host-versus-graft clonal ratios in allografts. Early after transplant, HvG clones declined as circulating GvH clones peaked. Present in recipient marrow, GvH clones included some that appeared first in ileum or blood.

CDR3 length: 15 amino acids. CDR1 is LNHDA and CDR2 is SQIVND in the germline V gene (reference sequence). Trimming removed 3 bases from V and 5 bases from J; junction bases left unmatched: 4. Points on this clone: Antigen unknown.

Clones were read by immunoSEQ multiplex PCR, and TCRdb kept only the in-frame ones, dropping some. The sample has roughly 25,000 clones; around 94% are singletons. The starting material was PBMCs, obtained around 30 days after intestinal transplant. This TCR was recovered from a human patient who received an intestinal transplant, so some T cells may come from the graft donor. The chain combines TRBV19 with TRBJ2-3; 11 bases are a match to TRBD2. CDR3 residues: CASSILAGGIDTQYF. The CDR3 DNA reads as TGTGCCAGTAGTATTCTAGCGGGAGGAATAGATACGCAGTATTTT.